This paragraph covers one TCR beta chain sequence. As yet, its antigen is unknown. The sample belongs to a study of a mutant IDH1 vaccine in newly diagnosed glioma. Overall study context: Investigators started vaccination 4-6 weeks after radiotherapy alone, or with temozolomide cycles. V12 occurred at week 35 and V13 at week 47.

The time point denotes: week 47, end of study. With topical imiquimod, each dose of the vaccine consisted of 300 ug of mutant IDH1 20-mer peptide. TCRdb keeps only in-frame clones here, not all; method: immunoSEQ multiplex PCR. The profile shows tens of thousands of clones, approximately 81% of them singletons. This receptor was identified in a man aged 35-49 years with glioma. The specimen comprised PBMCs, sampled from a glioma patient whose treatment included an IDH1 peptide vaccine.

CDR3 sequence: CASSPGYLGADTQYF. The CDR3 DNA reads as TGCGCCAGCAGCCCGGGTTATCTCGGGGCAGATACGCAGTATTTT. The V call is TRBV5-1, the J call TRBJ2-3; maybe TRBD2 (5 bases). The CDR3 spans 15 residues. The V gene's germline CDR1 is SGHRS and CDR2 YFSETQ. Trimming shortened V by 4 bases and J by 4 bases, and 16 bases separated the two germline ends. The full variable domain, in which reference TRBV5-1 and TRBJ2-3 provide the parts outside the CDR3, is KAGVTQTPRYLIKTRGQQVTLSCSPISGHRSVSWYQQTPGQGLQFLFEYFSETQRNKGNFPGRFSGRQFSNSRSEMNVSTLELGDSALYLCASSPGYLGADTQYFGPGTRLTVL.